This entry is about one T cell receptor (beta chain). This clone was counted a single time. It has no known antigen specificity. Per-base quality was not reported, and no clone a single base away is much larger than it. The data are from a study of OX40 agonist ivuxolimab in advanced cancers. With regard to the full study: Ivuxolimab, which targeted the costimulatory receptor OX40 (CD134), was an agonistic, fully human IgG2 monoclonal antibody. Intravenous ivuxolimab was administered to patients every 2 weeks at six dose levels: 0.01, 0.1, 0.3, 1.5, 3 and 10 mg/kg. Of the roughly 52 patients in dose escalation, about 20 had hepatocellular carcinoma, about 15 had melanoma, 9 had renal cell carcinoma and 9 had head and neck cancer. In the dose-escalation cohort, over 65% of patients were male, and the mean age was around 60 years, with a range of roughly 23 to 85. Prior anti-PD-1, anti-PD-L1 or anti-CTLA-4 therapy was permitted, and checkpoint inhibitors had been received by under 50% of dose-escalation patients. Partial responses were achieved by three dose-escalation patients, of whom one had hepatocellular carcinoma and two had cutaneous melanoma. Peripheral TCRbeta sequencing aimed to test whether ivuxolimab altered TCR sequence diversity and caused clonal T-cell expansion. The monotherapy dose-escalation portion (N ≈ 52 patients) of the phase I ivuxolimab trial is reported in the paper.

The trial excluded patients who had a history of autoimmune disease or were on systemic immunosuppression. In every dose cohort, peripheral blood was drawn for TCR sequencing at baseline, cycle 4 day 1, and cycle 7 day 1. Samples were obtained from an open-label, multicenter, first-in-human phase I dose-escalation trial of ivuxolimab. Adults with locally advanced or metastatic melanoma, renal cell carcinoma, hepatocellular carcinoma or head and neck squamous cell carcinoma were enrolled in the trial. Before TCR sequencing, CD4+ T cells and CD8+ T cells from peripheral blood were sorted into separate populations. V is reduced by 1 base and J by 0 bases, leaving a spacing of 15 bases between them. The CDR3 starts with the cysteine, ends with the phenylalanine, and has 17 residues. Only the CDR3 part of the read is kept: 51 bases, read in frame from the first base. As encoded in the germline V gene, CDR1 is MDHEN while CDR2 is SYDVKM.

Genomic DNA was isolated from the sorted cells so that the TCRbeta CDR3 region could be sequenced. TCRbeta CDR3 regions were sequenced using the immunoSEQ Assay. TCRdb took over this immuneACCESS table, retaining in-frame rearrangements with V and J assigned. Such tables are incomplete; in checked studies, under half of the missing clones stem from an unresolved V gene, and the remainder is unexplained. Present in this sample are under 85,000 clones, approximately 83% of which were seen just once. The ten largest clones take up approximately 2% of the sample. What the authors observed across the whole study: The antigen specificity of the peripheral T cells that underwent clonal expansion was not determined. At doses of 0.1 to 3.0 mg/kg, clonal expansion of both CD4+ and CD8+ T cells in blood was seen between baseline and week 6. After ivuxolimab, more expanded clones were found on average in CD8+ T cells than in CD4+ T cells. In partial responders in the 0.1-3.0 mg/kg groups, normalized peripheral clonal expansion was found to be among the lowest, especially among CD8+ T cells. Low levels of normalized T-cell clonal expansion were also seen in some patients who did not respond.

Sequencing used CD4+ or CD8+ T cells sorted from blood, obtained in a trial of the OX40 agonist ivuxolimab. The rearrangement combines TRBV28 with TRBJ1-1; no D gene call is confident. This receptor was obtained from an adult with an advanced solid tumor such as melanoma, head and neck, liver or kidney cancer. The nucleotide sequence is TGTGCCAGCAGTTTATACGGAGTGTTTGACATGAACACTGAAGCTTTCTTT. It translates to CASSLYGVFDMNTEAFF.